This T cell receptor (beta chain) was captured by sequencing in a study of blood T cell repertoires in COVID-19. Study-level background: Sources were T cells, B-cell-depleted T cells, or PBMCs; the material itself was cDNA or gDNA.

The V and J ends lost 5 bases and 0 bases respectively, with 7 bases between them. This CDR3 is 13 amino acids long. In germline, CDR1 is SGHNT, CDR2 YENEEA. The Seattle patients joined while their infection was active and were tracked longitudinally afterward. Sequenced by immunoSEQ multiplex PCR; TCRdb stores in-frame clones only, minus some. Counted here are roughly 340,000 clones, around 87% occurring once; the ten biggest clones make up over 6%. This chain links TRBV11-3 with TRBJ1-1; no firm D call. Input material: peripheral blood. This sequence originates from a woman aged 45-59 years with COVID-19, enrolled during active disease. CDR3 in amino acids: CASSRQVNTEAFF. DNA of the CDR3: TGTGCCAGCAGCCGCCAGGTGAACACTGAAGCTTTCTTT.